This is a list of T cell receptor beta chains from one sample in a study of radiation and T cells in renal cell carcinoma. Profiling relied on immunoSEQ multiplex PCR, and the TCRdb table lists in-frame clones only, not all of them. The sample contains 55,000 to 65,000 clones, 60% to 85% of which appear only once. The specimen comprised blood, sampled from a patient whose treatment included radiotherapy and nephrectomy. The receptor set was obtained from a man in his 60s with renal cell carcinoma. Both conserved end residues are part of each CDR3. Each record gives: D gene, clone size, J gene, V gene, CDR3 protein, CDR3 DNA. A D gene is named only where the DNA matches it firmly. Some rows have no size entry. The others give once, few or many, or a class for an expanded clone.

- | few | TRBJ1-1 | TRBV6-1 | CASSGVPGGTEAFF | TGTGCCAGCAGTGGGGTGCCCGGTGGAACTGAAGCTTTCTTT
- | once | TRBJ1-1 | TRBV6-5 | CASISLTGVTEAFF | TGTGCCAGCATTTCCCTGACAGGCGTTACTGAAGCTTTCTTT
TRBD1 | - | TRBJ2-1 | TRBV4-3 | CASAFLLQGAYNEQFF | TGCGCCAGCGCCTTTTTGCTACAGGGGGCATACAATGAGCAGTTCTTC
- | - | TRBJ1-2 | TRBV5-5 | CASSRLGAAVGYTF | TGTGCCAGCAGCAGACTAGGGGCTGCTGTCGGCTACACCTTC
- | once | TRBJ2-3 | TRBV7-2 | CASSLPGGFSDTQYF | TGTGCCAGCAGCTTGCCTGGGGGGTTCTCAGATACGCAGTATTTT
- | - | TRBJ1-2 | TRBV7-2 | CASSFGVRYGYTF | TGTGCCAGCAGCTTCGGGGTTCGGTATGGCTACACCTTC
- | - | TRBJ2-7 | TRBV11-2 | CASSQNRAASYEQYF | TGTGCCAGCAGCCAGAACAGGGCGGCCTCCTACGAGCAGTACTTC
- | - | TRBJ2-1 | TRBV10-2 | CASSELSRGYTTRNEQFF | TGCGCCAGCAGTGAGCTATCCAGGGGTTACACTACTAGGAATGAGCAGTTCTTC
TRBD2 | once | TRBJ2-2 | TRBV30 | CAWSVRLAGNTGELFF | TGTGCCTGGAGTGTAAGGCTAGCGGGCAACACCGGGGAGCTGTTTTTT
- | - | TRBJ2-2 | TRBV2 | CASRVRGTGELFF | TGTGCCAGCAGAGTCCGGGGCACCGGGGAGCTGTTTTTT
- | - | TRBJ1-1 | TRBV30 | CAWSVLGDTEAFF | TGTGCCTGGAGTGTACTTGGGGATACTGAAGCTTTCTTT
TRBD1 | few | TRBJ1-2 | TRBV6-1 | CASREQGKHGYTF | TGTGCCAGCAGGGAACAGGGGAAACATGGCTACACCTTC
- | once | TRBJ1-1 | TRBV6-1 | CASSENRNTEAFF | TGTGCCAGCAGTGAAAACAGAAACACTGAAGCTTTCTTT
TRBD1 | - | TRBJ1-1 | TRBV5-8 | CASSLPRDRVYAFF | TGTGCCAGCAGCTTGCCCCGGGACAGGGTGTATGCTTTCTTT
TRBD2 | - | TRBJ2-5 | TRBV2 | CASSGLAGLETQYF | TGTGCCAGCAGTGGACTAGCGGGATTGGAGACCCAGTACTTC
TRBD1 | - | TRBJ2-7 | TRBV5-1 | CASSLKGQGASYEQYF | TGCGCCAGCAGCTTGAAGGGGCAGGGGGCGTCTTACGAGCAGTACTTC
TRBD1 | - | TRBJ1-3 | TRBV5-1 | CASSWDRDGNTIYF | TGCGCCAGCAGCTGGGACAGGGACGGAAACACCATATATTTT
TRBD1 | - | TRBJ1-1 | TRBV7-9 | CASSRQGYTEAFF | TGTGCCAGCAGCCGACAGGGGTACACTGAAGCTTTCTTT
- | once | TRBJ1-2 | TRBV29-1 | CSADTYYGYTF | TGCAGCGCGGACACCTACTATGGCTACACCTTC
- | - | TRBJ2-1 | TRBV7-8 | CASSRYNEQFF | TGTGCCAGCAGCCGTTACAATGAGCAGTTCTTC
- | - | TRBJ2-5 | TRBV18 | CASSPIETQYF | TGTGCCAGCTCACCAATAGAGACCCAGTACTTC
- | - | TRBJ2-1 | TRBV9 | CASSAFLGRDEQFF | TGTGCCAGCAGCGCCTTCCTCGGTAGAGATGAGCAGTTCTTC
TRBD1 | - | TRBJ1-1 | TRBV7-9 | CASRPNRQGGTEAFF | TGTGCCAGCAGACCAAATAGACAGGGCGGCACTGAAGCTTTCTTT
TRBD1 | - | TRBJ2-7 | TRBV7-2 | CASSLAAGQGVYEQYF | TGTGCCAGCAGCTTAGCGGCGGGACAGGGAGTATACGAGCAGTACTTC
- | few | TRBJ2-4 | TRBV29-1 | CSVEQGANIQYF | TGCAGCGTTGAACAGGGAGCGAACATTCAGTACTTC
- | - | TRBJ2-5 | TRBV5-6 | CASSFTQEETQYF | TGTGCCAGCAGCTTTACCCAGGAAGAGACCCAGTACTTC
- | - | TRBJ2-2 | TRBV18 | CASSGPLPNTGELFF | TGTGCCAGCTCAGGACCATTACCAAACACCGGGGAGCTGTTTTTT
- | - | TRBJ1-3 | TRBV19 | CASTSSSGNTIYF | TGTGCCAGTACCTCGAGCTCTGGAAACACCATATATTTT
- | - | TRBJ1-2 | TRBV6-5 | CASTTLSDTEGYTF | TGTGCCAGCACCACCCTATCGGATACCGAGGGCTACACCTTC
- | - | TRBJ1-4 | TRBV5-1 | CASSLEFRDEKLFF | TGCGCCAGCAGCCTGGAGTTTAGGGATGAAAAACTGTTTTTT
TRBD1 | - | TRBJ2-1 | TRBV2 | CASSGVPGQGKEQFF | TGTGCCAGCAGTGGAGTCCCGGGACAGGGTAAGGAGCAGTTCTTC
TRBD2 | - | TRBJ2-3 | TRBV29-1 | CSVRSGGTDTQYF | TGCAGCGTCCGCAGCGGGGGAACAGATACGCAGTATTTT
- | once | TRBJ2-1 | TRBV14 | CASSQGRGLAINEQFF | TGTGCCAGCAGCCAAGGAAGGGGTCTAGCGATCAATGAGCAGTTCTTC
- | few | TRBJ2-1 | TRBV18 | CASSPPNNNEQFF | TGTGCCAGCTCACCACCCAACAACAATGAGCAGTTCTTC
- | - | TRBJ2-7 | TRBV5-6 | CASSRGRAYEQYF | TGTGCCAGCAGCCGCGGCAGGGCCTACGAGCAGTACTTC
TRBD1 | - | TRBJ2-5 | TRBV19 | CASSPDRDQETQYF | TGTGCCAGTAGTCCAGACAGGGACCAAGAGACCCAGTACTTC
- | - | TRBJ1-1 | TRBV6-5 | CASSYSRGVRTEAFF | TGTGCCAGCAGTTACTCACGGGGGGTGAGGACTGAAGCTTTCTTT
- | - | TRBJ1-4 | TRBV10-2 | CASSESGRQGRITNEKLFF | TGCGCCAGCAGTGAGTCGGGGCGGCAGGGGAGGATAACTAATGAAAAACTGTTTTTT
TRBD2 | - | TRBJ2-1 | TRBV9 | CASSVRAGDSSSYNEQFF | TGTGCCAGCAGCGTACGAGCGGGGGACTCCAGCTCCTACAATGAGCAGTTCTTC
- | - | TRBJ2-3 | TRBV7-3 | CASSAGLFTDTQYF | TGTGCCAGCAGCGCGGGACTGTTCACAGATACGCAGTATTTT
- | - | TRBJ1-2 | TRBV2 | CASRDSVYGYTF | TGTGCCAGCAGGGACAGCGTCTATGGCTACACCTTC
- | - | TRBJ1-1 | TRBV5-6 | CASSFGQGTRSFF | -
- | - | TRBJ2-3 | TRBV7-2 | CASSLDTSTDTQYF | TGTGCCAGCAGCTTGGATACTAGCACAGATACGCAGTATTTT
TRBD2 | - | TRBJ2-1 | TRBV7-7 | CASSQRLAGPYNEQFF | TGTGCCAGCAGCCAAAGACTAGCGGGGCCTTACAATGAGCAGTTCTTC
- | - | TRBJ2-7 | TRBV11-2 | CASSSSGSEQYF | TGTGCCAGCAGCTCTTCAGGGTCCGAGCAGTACTTC
- | few | TRBJ2-3 | TRBV5-4 | CASRGPVEPRTDTQYF | TGTGCCAGCAGGGGCCCGGTCGAGCCCCGCACAGATACGCAGTATTTT
- | - | TRBJ1-2 | TRBV5-6 | CASSFGGGNYGYTF | TGTGCCAGCAGCTTCGGGGGAGGTAACTATGGCTACACCTTC
TRBD1 | - | TRBJ1-1 | TRBV7-9 | CASSPHRGRSLLEAFF | TGTGCCAGCAGCCCCCACAGGGGGCGATCTCTTTTGGAAGCTTTCTTT
- | few | TRBJ1-1 | TRBV10-3 | CAISDGGARTEAFF | TGTGCCATCAGTGACGGAGGGGCGCGGACTGAAGCTTTCTTT
TRBD2 | - | TRBJ2-1 | TRBV30 | CAWRAGLAGANEQFF | TGTGCCTGGAGGGCCGGACTAGCGGGGGCCAATGAGCAGTTCTTC
TRBD2 | - | TRBJ2-1 | TRBV2 | CASEASGRGVNEQFF | TGTGCCAGCGAGGCAAGCGGGAGGGGCGTCAATGAGCAGTTCTTC
TRBD2 | few | TRBJ2-2 | TRBV10-2 | CASSERAGGNTGELFF | TGCGCCAGCAGTGAACGGGCGGGGGGGAACACCGGGGAGCTGTTTTTT
- | - | TRBJ2-2 | TRBV7-2 | CASSPRRAGGELFF | TGTGCCAGCAGCCCCCGGCGAGCGGGCGGGGAGCTGTTTTTT
- | - | TRBJ2-2 | TRBV30 | CAWSAPYGRWNTGELFF | TGTGCCTGGAGTGCTCCATACGGTCGCTGGAACACCGGGGAGCTGTTTTTT
- | - | TRBJ2-2 | TRBV14 | CASSPIRGRTGELFF | TGTGCCAGCAGTCCGATCAGGGGCAGAACCGGGGAGCTGTTTTTT
- | - | TRBJ2-5 | TRBV30 | CAWSRARTQETQYF | TGTGCCTGGAGTCGGGCTAGGACCCAAGAGACCCAGTACTTC
- | - | TRBJ1-1 | TRBV18 | CASSPVHNEAFF | TGTGCCAGCTCACCAGTACATAACGAAGCTTTCTTT
- | - | TRBJ1-4 | TRBV4-3 | CASSQDLGPDEKLFF | TGCGCCAGCAGCCAAGACCTTGGCCCCGATGAAAAACTGTTTTTT
- | - | TRBJ2-1 | TRBV7-7 | CASSQILLAEQFF | TGTGCCAGCAGCCAAATTCTGCTAGCGGAGCAGTTCTTC
- | - | TRBJ1-1 | TRBV7-8 | CASSLGTSNTEAFF | TGTGCCAGCAGCTTAGGCACGTCTAACACTGAAGCTTTCTTT